Sequencing of this T cell receptor (beta chain) was carried out in a study of cytomegalovirus exposure and HLA in healthy donors. Study findings and constraints: Analyses of presence/absence relied on an assumption of roughly uniform sequencing depth across donors.

PCR employed 60 Vbeta and 13 Jbeta primers. TCRdb's table, derived via immunoSEQ multiplex PCR, lists solely in-frame clones and lacks some. The sample contains about 130,000 clones, roughly 69% of which appear only once. These donors, healthy bone marrow donors, were studied. For the donor in question, CMV serostatus went unrecorded. In regard to this clone: Its matching antigen is unknown.

V gave up 10 bases and J gave up 7 bases; unmatched junction bases: 25. CDR3 length equals 18 residues. Germline V gene sequence: CDR1 SGDLS, CDR2 YYNGEE. What was sequenced was PBMCs. This sequence joins TRBV9 and TRBJ2-1; 8 bases agree with TRBD2. The sequence was collected from a human donor in good health. In DNA form, the CDR3 reads TGTGCCCGAGCCCTCGGGACTAGGGGTTTCTTTCATTTGAATGAGCAGTTCTTC. This encodes CARALGTRGFFHLNEQFF.